The T cell receptor (beta chain) described here comes from a study of cytomegalovirus exposure and HLA in healthy donors. Trimming removed 4 bases from V and 5 bases from J, with 10 bases in between. This CDR3 contains 13 residues. In germline, CDR1 is MNHNS, CDR2 SASEGT. The PCR was carried out with 60 Vbeta primers and 13 Jbeta primers. Sequenced by immunoSEQ multiplex PCR; TCRdb stores in-frame clones only, minus some. The sample has about 170,000 clones, roughly 80% seen once; the top ten hold about 0.76%. The source material was PBMCs. This TCR derives from a woman under 30 in good health and CMV-seronegative. This chain links TRBV6-1 with TRBJ2-3, with D maybe TRBD2 (5 bases). The CDR3 protein is CASSGIGEDTQYF. CDR3 DNA sequence: TGTGCCAGCAGTGGGATCGGGGAAGATACGCAGTATTTT.